The TCR beta chain described here comes from a study of blood T cell repertoires in COVID-19 (dated by TCRdb to 2020 to 2022). For the wider study: Samples from collaborators originated in the United States, Italy and Spain and spanned both the acute and convalescent phases of COVID-19. Nearly every sample came with metadata listing a de-identified subject ID, COVID-19 status, age in years and sex. Where available, HLA class I and class II types were obtained from metadata supplied by the sample provider rather than from assay-based typing. The material from the prospective study consisted of cDNA or gDNA derived from T cells, B-cell-depleted T cells, or PBMCs. The repertoires were released in a freely available public database intended as a resource for research on the immune response to SARS-CoV-2. Samples came from the ongoing ImmuneRACE study (first 160 participants) plus 1,254 subjects from 6 global collaborators. The dataset comprised deeply sampled blood TCRbeta repertoires from subjects exposed to, actively infected with, or recovered from COVID-19. Overall study outcomes, separate from this receptor: Clinical and demographic metadata were provided uncurated, with the amount varying by source and participant.

The immunoSEQ Assay, a bias-controlled multiplex PCR, was used to amplify TCRbeta CDR3 regions from genomic DNA. Per the authors' processing: Within the assay, amplification of reference gene primers was used to estimate how many nucleated cells each sample contained. To quantify the absolute abundance of each unique TCRbeta CDR3 rearrangement, sequence reads were collapsed and filtered. For each sample, productive Simpson clonality was calculated as the square root of Simpson's diversity index over productive rearrangements. Entries here come from immuneACCESS through TCRdb and include only in-frame sequences with V and J called. Some clones fail to appear in such tables; in the studies checked, an unresolved V gene covers under half of the shortfall, and the cause of the remainder is unknown. Clone size and V and J calls were adopted from that table, with D and trimming inferred from the DNA. This sample lists about 54,000 clones; over 90% were detected once. The ten largest account for almost 4% of the sample.

Concerning this clone itself: Its cognate antigen has yet to be identified. Nothing much larger sits one base from this clone, and base qualities are not available.

The collaborating institutions used their own protocols to collect whole blood in K2EDTA tubes. Collaborator samples were shipped for TCRbeta analysis as frozen whole blood, isolated PBMCs, or DNA extracted from either sample type. V loses 3 bases of germline sequence and J loses 5 bases, and the interval between the two ends is 8 bases. CDR1 and CDR2, looked up from the germline V gene, are SNHLY and FYNNEI. The CDR3 numbers 12 residues from cysteine through phenylalanine. Only the CDR3 region is kept as DNA, spanning 36 bases read in frame from base 1. The sample comprised peripheral blood. Recombination joined TRBV2 with TRBJ2-7; a tentative D match to TRBD2 spans 5 bases. The TCR originated in a man in his fifties with acute or convalescent COVID-19. The CDR3 region: CASSDVGDEQYF. In nucleotides, the sequence is TGTGCCAGCAGTGACGTGGGAGACGAGCAGTACTTC.